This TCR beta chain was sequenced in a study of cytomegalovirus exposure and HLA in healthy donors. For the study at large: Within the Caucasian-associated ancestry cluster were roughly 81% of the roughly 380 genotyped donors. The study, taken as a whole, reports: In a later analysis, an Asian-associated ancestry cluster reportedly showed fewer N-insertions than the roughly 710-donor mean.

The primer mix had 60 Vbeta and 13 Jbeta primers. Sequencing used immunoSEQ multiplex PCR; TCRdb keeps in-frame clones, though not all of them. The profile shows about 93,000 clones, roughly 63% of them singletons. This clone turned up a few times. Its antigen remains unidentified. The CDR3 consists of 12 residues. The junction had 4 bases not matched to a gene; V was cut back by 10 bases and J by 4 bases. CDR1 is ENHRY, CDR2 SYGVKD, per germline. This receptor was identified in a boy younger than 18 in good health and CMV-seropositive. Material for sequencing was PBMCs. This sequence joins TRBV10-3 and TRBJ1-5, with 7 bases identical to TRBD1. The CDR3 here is CATKTGNQPQHF. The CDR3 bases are TGTGCCACCAAGACAGGGAATCAGCCCCAGCATTTT.